This TCR beta chain was sequenced during a study of blood T cell repertoires in COVID-19. Study at large: Researchers got acute and convalescent COVID-19 samples from the United States, Italy and Spain. In each case, the material was cDNA or gDNA derived from T cells, B-cell-depleted T cells, or PBMCs.

Recruits, aged about 18 to 100 years, lived in 25 or so US areas. Generated by immunoSEQ multiplex PCR, the TCRdb table keeps only in-frame clones and is missing some. The sample lists approximately 260,000 clones; approximately 86% were seen once. The sequencing input was PBMCs or T cells enriched from blood (not recorded which). The TCR comes from a woman in her thirties or forties with acute COVID-19.

CDR3 region: CATRQGSGYNEQFF. The CDR3 DNA reads TGTGCAACTCGACAGGGGTCTGGATACAATGAGCAGTTCTTC. The gene calls are TRBV30 and TRBJ2-1, with 8 bases matching TRBD1. This CDR3 is built from 14 residues. From germline, CDR1 is GTSNPN and CDR2 SVGIG (reference sequence).